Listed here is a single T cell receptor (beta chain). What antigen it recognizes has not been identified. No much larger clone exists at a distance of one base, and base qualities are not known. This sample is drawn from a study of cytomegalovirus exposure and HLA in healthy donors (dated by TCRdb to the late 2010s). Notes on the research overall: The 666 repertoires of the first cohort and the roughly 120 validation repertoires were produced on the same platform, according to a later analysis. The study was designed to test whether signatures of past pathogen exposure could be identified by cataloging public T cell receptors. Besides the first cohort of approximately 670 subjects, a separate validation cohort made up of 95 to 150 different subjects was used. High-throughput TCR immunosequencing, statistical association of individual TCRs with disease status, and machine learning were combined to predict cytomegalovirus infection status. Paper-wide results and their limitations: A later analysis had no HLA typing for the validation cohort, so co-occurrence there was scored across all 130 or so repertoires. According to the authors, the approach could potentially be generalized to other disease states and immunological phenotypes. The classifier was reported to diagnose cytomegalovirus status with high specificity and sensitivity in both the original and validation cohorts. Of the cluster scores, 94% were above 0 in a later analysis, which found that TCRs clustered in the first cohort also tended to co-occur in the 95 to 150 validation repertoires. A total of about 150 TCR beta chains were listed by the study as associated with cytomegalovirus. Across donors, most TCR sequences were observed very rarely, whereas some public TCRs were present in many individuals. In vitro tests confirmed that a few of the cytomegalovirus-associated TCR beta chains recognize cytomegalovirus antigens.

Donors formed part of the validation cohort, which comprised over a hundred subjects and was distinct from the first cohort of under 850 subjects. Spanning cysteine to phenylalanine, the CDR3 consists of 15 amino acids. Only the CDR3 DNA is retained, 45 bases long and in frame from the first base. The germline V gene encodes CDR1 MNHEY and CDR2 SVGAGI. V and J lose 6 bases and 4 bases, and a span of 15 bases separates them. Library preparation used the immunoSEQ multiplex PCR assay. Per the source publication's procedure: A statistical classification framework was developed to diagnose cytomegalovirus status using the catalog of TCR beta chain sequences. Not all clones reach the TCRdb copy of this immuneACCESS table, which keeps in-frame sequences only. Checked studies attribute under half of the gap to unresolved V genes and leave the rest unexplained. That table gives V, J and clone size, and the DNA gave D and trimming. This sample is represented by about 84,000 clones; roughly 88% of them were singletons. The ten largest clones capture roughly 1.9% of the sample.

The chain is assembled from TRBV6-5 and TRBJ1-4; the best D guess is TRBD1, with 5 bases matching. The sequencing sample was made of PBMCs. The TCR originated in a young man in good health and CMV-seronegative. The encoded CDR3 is CASSRLGRNNEKLFF. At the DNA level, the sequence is TGTGCCAGCAGCCGATTGGGGCGGAATAATGAAAAACTGTTTTTT.